This record concerns one T cell receptor (beta chain) sequence. Across several immunoSEQ plates, the genomic DNA of each subset was split evenly. Assay: immunoSEQ multiplex PCR; the TCRdb copy retains only in-frame clones and omits some. The table shows over a million clones, with 75% occurring only once. The data derive from a study of shared clonotypes between healthy human individuals. Trimming took 8 bases from V and 0 from J, leaving 10 bases between them. The CDR3 sequence is 12 residues long. From germline, CDR1 is SQVTM and CDR2 ANQGSEA. The chain has TRBV29-1 and TRBJ1-2; D unresolved. Sample: memory CD4+ T cells sorted from blood. Stated subset: CD45RA-negative fraction. The clonotype originates from a man between 18 and 35 years old in good health. This chain's CDR3 is CSFGGTNYGYTF. CDR3 DNA sequence: TGCAGCTTCGGAGGGACTAACTATGGCTACACCTTC.